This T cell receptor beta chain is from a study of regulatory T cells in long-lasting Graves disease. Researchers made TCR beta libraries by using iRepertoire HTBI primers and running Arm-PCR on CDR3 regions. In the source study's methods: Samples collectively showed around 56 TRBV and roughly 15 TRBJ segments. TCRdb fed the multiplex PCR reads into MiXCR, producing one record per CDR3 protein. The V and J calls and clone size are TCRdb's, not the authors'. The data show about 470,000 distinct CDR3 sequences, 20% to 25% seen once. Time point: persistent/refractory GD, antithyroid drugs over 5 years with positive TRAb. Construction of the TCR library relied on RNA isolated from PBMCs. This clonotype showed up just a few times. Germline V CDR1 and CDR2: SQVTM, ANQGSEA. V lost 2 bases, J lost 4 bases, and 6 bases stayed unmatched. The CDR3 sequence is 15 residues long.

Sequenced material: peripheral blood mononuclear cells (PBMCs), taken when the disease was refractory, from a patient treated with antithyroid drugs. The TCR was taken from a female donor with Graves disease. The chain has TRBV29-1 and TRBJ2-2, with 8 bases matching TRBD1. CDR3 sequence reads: CSVETRDRPTGELFF. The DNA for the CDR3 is TGCAGCGTTGAAACGAGGGACAGGCCCACCGGGGAGCTGTTTTTT.